This section outlines one T cell receptor (beta chain) sequence together with its context. As yet, its antigen is unknown. A junction boundary mismatches the germline segment, possibly from a read error. The read ends 3 residues early relative to the CDR3; the germline J gene fills the gap. Other DNA sequences in the sample encode the same CDR3. This sample is drawn from a study of T cells in women clearing cervical HPV infection. Study context: Cases: HPV16-related CIN3 or worse on histology, 2 invasive cancers. Notes on the study in general: Richness differences could reflect unmeasured T-cell content per sample. Associations may precede or follow infection; HPV-specific or memory T cells were not isolated.

The germline V gene encodes CDR1 DFQATT and CDR2 SNEGSKA (reference sequence). This CDR3 spans 13 amino acids. The protocol was immunoSEQ multiplex PCR, while the TCRdb copy is restricted to in-frame clones and leaves out a portion. The sample includes roughly 20,000 clones. The sequence came from a woman aged 18 to 75 with a cervical HPV16 infection that either progressed to CIN3+ or cleared (not recorded which). V usage is TRBV20-1 and J usage is TRBJ1-1, with D possibly matching TRBD1 (6 bases). The specimen sequenced was blood buffy coat. The covered CDR3 bases are TGCAGTGCTACCAGGGGCCTGAACACTGAG. This gives the protein CSATRGLNTE. The CDR3 in its entirety is CSATRGLNTEAFF.